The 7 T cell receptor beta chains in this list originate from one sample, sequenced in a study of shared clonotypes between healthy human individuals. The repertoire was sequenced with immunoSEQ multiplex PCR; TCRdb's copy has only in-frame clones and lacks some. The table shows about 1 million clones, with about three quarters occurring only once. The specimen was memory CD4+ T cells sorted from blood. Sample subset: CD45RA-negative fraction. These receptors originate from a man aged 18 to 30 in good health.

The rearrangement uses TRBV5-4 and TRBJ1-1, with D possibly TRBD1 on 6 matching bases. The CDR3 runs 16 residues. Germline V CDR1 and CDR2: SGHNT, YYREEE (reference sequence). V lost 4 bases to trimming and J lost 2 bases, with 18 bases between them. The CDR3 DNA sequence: TGTGCCAGCAGCCGGGGGGGCCAAATTCCTAACACTGAAGCTTTCTTT. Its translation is CASSRGGQIPNTEAFF.

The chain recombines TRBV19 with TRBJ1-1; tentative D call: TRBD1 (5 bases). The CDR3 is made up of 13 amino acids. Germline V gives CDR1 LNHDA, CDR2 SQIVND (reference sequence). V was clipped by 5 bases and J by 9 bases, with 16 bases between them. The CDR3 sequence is CASSLSDSRKAFF. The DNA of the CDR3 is TGTGCCAGTAGTCTTTCCGACAGTAGAAAAGCTTTCTTT.

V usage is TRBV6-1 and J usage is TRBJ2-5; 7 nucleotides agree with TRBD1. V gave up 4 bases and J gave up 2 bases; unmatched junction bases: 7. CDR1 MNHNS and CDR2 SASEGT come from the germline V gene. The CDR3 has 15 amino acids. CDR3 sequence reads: CASSVQGTEQETQYF. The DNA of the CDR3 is TGTGCCAGCAGTGTGCAAGGGACAGAGCAAGAGACCCAGTACTTC.

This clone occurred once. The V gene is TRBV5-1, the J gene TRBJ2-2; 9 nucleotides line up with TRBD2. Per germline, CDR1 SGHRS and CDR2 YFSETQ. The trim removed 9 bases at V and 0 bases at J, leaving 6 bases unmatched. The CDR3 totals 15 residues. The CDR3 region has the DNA TGCGCCACCCACACTAGCGGGTCGAACACCGGGGAGCTGTTTTTT. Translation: CATHTSGSNTGELFF.

Written as DNA, the CDR3 is TGTGCCAGCAGCTTGTCTACAGGGGGCGCTAACATTCAGTACTTC. Translation: CASSLSTGGANIQYF. The gene calls are TRBV7-2 and TRBJ2-4; 9 bases match TRBD1. With 3 bases clipped from V and 7 bases from J, the junction kept 7 bases outside the gene matches. From germline, CDR1 is SGHTA and CDR2 FQGNSA. The CDR3 spans 15 residues.

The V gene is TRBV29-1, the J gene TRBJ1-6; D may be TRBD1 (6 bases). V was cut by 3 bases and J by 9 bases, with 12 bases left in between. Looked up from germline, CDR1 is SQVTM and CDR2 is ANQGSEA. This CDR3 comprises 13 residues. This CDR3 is CSVDDGGGSPLHF. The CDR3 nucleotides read TGCAGCGTTGATGACGGGGGCGGTTCACCCCTCCACTTT.

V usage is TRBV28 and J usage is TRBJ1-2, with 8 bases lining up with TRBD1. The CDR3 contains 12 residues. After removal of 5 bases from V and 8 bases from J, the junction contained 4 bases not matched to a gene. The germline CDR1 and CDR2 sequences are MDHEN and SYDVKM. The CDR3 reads CASSTSGGGYTF. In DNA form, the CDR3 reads TGTGCCAGCAGTACCTCAGGGGGCGGCTACACCTTC.